The entry below gives a single TCR beta chain sequence along with its context. Its cognate antigen is unknown. TCRdb keeps only in-frame clones here, not all; method: immunoSEQ multiplex PCR. The sample carries approximately 37,000 clones, 75% to 90% recorded once. The data originate from a study of CD4 T cells in relation to SARS-CoV-2 and coronaviruses. Background on the study: Convalescent patients were seven or eight males and 4 females; two were Hispanic. Shared crossreactive spike epitopes were mapped to their HLA restriction. Study-wide points: SARS-CoV-2-driven expansion was significantly weaker in crossreactive than monoreactive clones. Memory recall responses, not primary responses primed in culture, are what the assay detects.

Germline V gene data show CDR1 as SEHNR and CDR2 as FQNEAQ (reference sequence). V lost 5 bases and J lost 8; bases outside the gene matches: 8. The CDR3 has 14 residues. The TCR originated in an adult with COVID-19. The sequenced material came from memory CD4+ T cells from PBMCs. The chain recombines TRBV7-9 with TRBJ2-5; 10 bases are shared with TRBD1. The CDR3 here is CASSTRQGASTQYF. Written as DNA, the CDR3 is TGTGCCAGCAGCACAAGACAGGGGGCCAGCACCCAGTACTTC.